The T cell receptor beta chain under discussion was sequenced for a study of T cell repertoires in cytomegalovirus infection (dated by TCRdb to 2018 to 2020). For the wider study: Donor HLA type was relevant to the analysis, as public TCR beta signatures indicated carriage of CMV infection together with the matching HLA type. Here is what the overall study found, with its caveats: Cumulative frequency of public TCR beta family members discriminated carriers of CMV infection plus the relevant HLA type in this cohort and an independent approximately 350-donor cohort. The ex vivo response was dominated by HLA-C-restricted CMV-specific TCR beta clonotypes, and the single most frequent clonotype in two of eight donors was supplied by these HLA-C-restricted clonotypes.

Sequencing used an Illumina HiSeq 1500. Using fastp trimming at Q25 and MiXCR clonotype assembly, TCRdb reanalyzed the public sequencing data and kept in-frame beta chains. Entries are consolidated by CDR3 protein sequence, retaining the most common genes and DNA. The sample table lists approximately 750,000 distinct CDR3 sequences, 35% of them with a count of one. The top ten clones comprise around 2.8% of the sample. This clonotype was seen more than once but under ten times. The antigen this receptor binds is unknown. Within one base of it there is no much larger clone, and no base qualities were kept. This receptor was taken from a human donor in good health (CMV status not recorded). Some clones in this sample may be carry-over from other donors' samples. Material: PBMCs.

CDR3 reads: CASSSAGAAQETQYF. The bases are TGTGCCAGCAGCTCCGCGGGGGCGGCCCAAGAGACCCAGTACTTC. The sequence is built from TRBV7-6 and TRBJ2-5; a tentative D match to TRBD2 spans 7 bases. The CDR3 spans 15 residues, from the cysteine through the phenylalanine. The entry retains the CDR3 DNA only, 45 bases that are in frame from base 1. The germline V gene yields SGHVS for CDR1 and FNYEAQ for CDR2. Trimming costs V 4 bases and J 1 base, and their ends lie 13 bases apart.